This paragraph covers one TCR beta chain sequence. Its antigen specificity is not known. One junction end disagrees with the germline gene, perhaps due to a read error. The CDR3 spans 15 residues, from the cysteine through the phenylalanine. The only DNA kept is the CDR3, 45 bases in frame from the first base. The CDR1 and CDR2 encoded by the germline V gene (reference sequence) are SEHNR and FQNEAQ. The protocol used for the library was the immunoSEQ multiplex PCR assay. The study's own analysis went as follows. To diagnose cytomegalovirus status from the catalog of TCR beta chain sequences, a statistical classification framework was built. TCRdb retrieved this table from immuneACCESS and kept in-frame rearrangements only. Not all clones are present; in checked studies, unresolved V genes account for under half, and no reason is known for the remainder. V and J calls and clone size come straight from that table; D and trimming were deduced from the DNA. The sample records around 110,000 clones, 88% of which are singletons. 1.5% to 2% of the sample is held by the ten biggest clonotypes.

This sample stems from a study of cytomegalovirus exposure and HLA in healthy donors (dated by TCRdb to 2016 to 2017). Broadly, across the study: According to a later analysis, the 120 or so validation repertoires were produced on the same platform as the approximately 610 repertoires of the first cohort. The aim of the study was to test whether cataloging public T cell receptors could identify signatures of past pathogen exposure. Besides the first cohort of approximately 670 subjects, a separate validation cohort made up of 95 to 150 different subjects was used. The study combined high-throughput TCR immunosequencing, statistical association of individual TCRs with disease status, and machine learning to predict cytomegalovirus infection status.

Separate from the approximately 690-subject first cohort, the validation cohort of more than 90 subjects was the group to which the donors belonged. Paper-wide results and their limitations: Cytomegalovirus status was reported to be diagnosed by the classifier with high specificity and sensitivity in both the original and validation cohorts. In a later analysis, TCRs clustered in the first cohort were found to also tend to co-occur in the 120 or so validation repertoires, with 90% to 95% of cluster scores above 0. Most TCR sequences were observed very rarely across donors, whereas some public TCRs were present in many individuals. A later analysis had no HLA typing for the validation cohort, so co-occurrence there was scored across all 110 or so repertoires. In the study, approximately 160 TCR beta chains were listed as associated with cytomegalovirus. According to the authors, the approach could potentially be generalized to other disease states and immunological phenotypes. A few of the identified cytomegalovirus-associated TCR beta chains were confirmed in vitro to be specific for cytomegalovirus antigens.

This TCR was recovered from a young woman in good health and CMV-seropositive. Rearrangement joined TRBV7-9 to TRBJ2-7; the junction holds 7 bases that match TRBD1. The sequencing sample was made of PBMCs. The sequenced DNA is TGTGCCAGCAGCTCAACAGCCGGGACAGAAAGGAGCAGTACCTTC. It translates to CASSSTAGTERSSTF.